This T cell receptor (beta chain) was obtained from a study of CD8 T cells in ankylosing spondylitis. Quantitative 5'-RACE was performed with molecular barcodes, and it yielded the TCR beta libraries. A single record per CDR3 protein comes from TCRdb applying MiXCR to the 5' RACE reads. The repertoire includes hundreds of thousands of distinct CDR3 sequences, roughly 20% of them detected once, and roughly 13% sits in the top ten. In the case of this clonotype: Its matching antigen is unknown.

CDR1 LNHNV and CDR2 YYDKDF come from the germline V gene (reference sequence). The V segment lost 0 bases and the J segment 7 bases; nucleotides outside the gene matches: 9. The CDR3 loop spans 17 amino acids. Findings and caveats of the study: Both synovial fluid and blood in reactive arthritis had previously been reported to carry some motif variants.

This TCR derives from a male donor with ankylosing spondylitis or in good health (not recorded which). The chain links TRBV15 to TRBJ2-2; TRBD1 matches 9 bases. The sample was blood, either unsorted or a sorted T cell fraction (not recorded which). CDR3 coding DNA: TGTGCCACCAGCAGAGATCGCGGACAGGGGTTCGGCGGGGAGCTGTTTTTT. This translates into CATSRDRGQGFGGELFF.